A single sample is the source of the 24 T cell receptor beta chains below, sequenced in a study of identical twins. TCRdb independently ran MiXCR on the 5' RACE reads; one entry per CDR3 protein. Of more than 1.5 million distinct CDR3 sequences detected, less than 40% appear once; the ten largest clones hold 0.27%. Sequencing was performed on cord blood. All receptors come from a newborn girl in good health.

The rearrangement uses TRBV4-2 and TRBJ2-1, with a tentative D call TRBD2 (6 bases). V was pared by 2 bases and J by 9 bases, with 17 bases between. The germline gives CDR1 LGHNA, CDR2 YNFKEQ. This CDR3 is 15 amino acids long. The CDR3 nucleotides read TGTGCCAGCAGCCAATGGAGGGAGAGACGGAGTGAGCAGTTCTTC. It is translated as CASSQWRERRSEQFF.

This clonotype was seen ten or more times. This sequence joins TRBV28 and TRBJ2-5, with unresolved D. The germline V gene has CDR1 MDHEN and CDR2 SYDVKM. Trimming pared 2 bases from V and 7 bases from J, leaving 8 bases between. The CDR3 has 12 residues. CDR3 region: CASSLTVGTQYF. In nucleotides, the CDR3 is TGTGCCAGCAGTTTAACCGTCGGGACCCAGTACTTC.

Turning to this clonotype: This may arise from a read error, as a much more abundant clone is one base away. CDR3 loop: CASSFNRANEKLFF. In DNA form, the CDR3 reads TGTGCCAGCAGTTTTAATCGGGCTAATGAAAAACTGTTTTTT. The gene calls are TRBV12-3 or TRBV12-4 and TRBJ1-4; no definite D call. CDR3 length: 14 residues. Trimming left V 3 bases short and J 3 bases short, with 8 bases between.

The J gene is TRBJ1-1, the V gene TRBV10-3, with D uncertain. The V gene's germline CDR1 is ENHRY and CDR2 SYGVKD. This CDR3 is built from 15 residues. V was trimmed by 4 bases and J by 1 base, leaving 13 bases between them. For the CDR3, the DNA is TGTGCCATCAGTGGGAATGACCACCGGAACACTGAAGCTTTCTTT. This codes for CAISGNDHRNTEAFF.

Details on this clonotype: Being one base from a much bigger clone, this may be a read error. The chain uses TRBV25-1 and TRBJ2-5; D remains ambiguous. CDR3 length: 12 amino acids. In germline, CDR1 is MGHDK, CDR2 SYGVNS. The V gene lost 4 bases and the J gene lost 11 bases, with 14 bases spanning the gap. In DNA form, the CDR3 reads TGTGCCAGCAGTGCCCCTCGCGACGGGCAGTACTTC. This gives the protein CASSAPRDGQYF. Supplemented by reference TRBV25-1 and TRBJ2-5, the full variable domain reads EADIYQTPRYLVIGTGKKITLECSQTMGHDKMYWYQQDPGMELHLIHYSYGVNSTEKGDLSSESTVSRIRTEHFPLTLESARPSHTSQYLCASSAPRDGQYFGPGTRLLVL.

The chain couples TRBV7-2 to TRBJ2-4; D is ambiguous. With the DNA end fitting TRBJ2-7 better, the J assignment may be wrong. Germline CDR1 is SGHTA and CDR2 is FQGNSA. The CDR3 runs 14 residues. The CDR3 DNA sequence: TGTGCCAGCAGCTTTACTATCGCGGCCTACGAGCAGTACTTC. Translating it yields CASSFTIAAYEQYF.

This clonotype has just a few counts. The chain is built from TRBV29-1 and TRBJ1-1, with a weak D call TRBD1 (6 bases). The CDR3 contains 11 residues. The ends were cut back, 4 bases at V and 10 bases at J, with 13 bases in the middle. The germline gives CDR1 SQVTM, CDR2 ANQGSEA. The CDR3: CSVAGGMVAFF. CDR3 nucleotides: TGCAGCGTTGCGGGGGGCATGGTAGCTTTCTTT.

The table lists this clonotype with a few counts. This chain uses TRBV9 with TRBJ2-1; D uncertain. The CDR3 consists of 14 residues. The V gene lost 2 bases and the J gene lost 8 bases, with 14 bases spanning the gap. CDR1 and CDR2 (germline): SGDLS, YYNGEE. CDR3 DNA sequence: TGTGCCAGCAGCGTGTCTTCGGCGTACCATGAGCAGTTCTTC. It yields the protein CASSVSSAYHEQFF.

This clonotype was found once. The chain is built from TRBV3-1 and TRBJ2-7, with TRBD2 matching over 7 bases. Looked up from germline, CDR1 is LGHDT and CDR2 is YNNKEL (reference sequence). There are 15 residues in the CDR3. V shed 2 bases, J shed 2 bases, and the junction held 6 bases outside the gene matches. Written as DNA, the CDR3 is TGTGCCAGCAGCCAACCCAGCGGGGCTCCCTACGAGCAGTACTTC. It specifies CASSQPSGAPYEQYF.

This clonotype was detected a few times. The chain links TRBV10-3 to TRBJ2-5, with 7 nucleotides matching TRBD2. CDR1 is ENHRY and CDR2 is SYGVKD in the germline V gene. There are 11 residues in the CDR3. V dropped 10 bases and J dropped 11; count of bases not matched to a gene: 10. The CDR3 bases are TGTGCCACCGAGACTAGCCGACAGCAGTACTTC. It encodes CATETSRQQYF.

The chain is built from TRBV5-6 and TRBJ2-3, with D uncertain. Trimming removed 6 bases from V and 6 bases from J, with 23 bases in between. CDR1 is SGHDT and CDR2 is YYEEEE in the germline V gene. The CDR3 runs to 16 residues. The CDR3 nucleotides read TGTGCCAGCATACGGAAGCCGACTTCCCAGGTGGATACGCAGTATTTT. Residues: CASIRKPTSQVDTQYF.

Worth noting for this clonotype: At one of its ends the junction is not consistent with the germline gene, which may arise from a read error. The chain links TRBV6-1 to TRBJ2-1; D may be TRBD2 (5 bases). CDR3 length: 12 amino acids. CDR1 is MNHNS and CDR2 is SASEGT in the germline V gene. Written as DNA, the CDR3 is TGTGCCGGACGGACTGACTACAATGGGCAGTTCTTC. Its protein product is CAGRTDYNGQFF.

This clonotype has only a few counts. The chain couples TRBV4-2 to TRBJ2-3; D is possibly TRBD1 or TRBD2 (6 bases each). The CDR3 has 16 amino acids. Germline V gives CDR1 LGHNA, CDR2 YNFKEQ. The ends were cut back, 0 bases at V and 4 bases at J, with 14 bases in the middle. In nucleotides, the CDR3 is TGTGCCAGCAGCCAAGAGGACATCGGGGGCGCAGATACGCAGTATTTT. This gives the protein CASSQEDIGGADTQYF.

This clonotype was observed a few times. The chain couples TRBV3-1 to TRBJ2-5, with TRBD2 matching over 10 bases. Germline loops: CDR1 LGHDT, CDR2 YNNKEL (reference sequence). J was trimmed by 1 base and V by 7 bases; bases with no gene match: 3. CDR3 length: 14 amino acids. In DNA, the CDR3 is TGTGCCAGCATAAAGCGGGGGGGCCAAGAGACCCAGTACTTC. It yields the protein CASIKRGGQETQYF.

This rearrangement joins TRBV5-1 to TRBJ1-1; 10 bases fit TRBD1. With V trimmed by 4 bases and J by 4 bases, 7 bases remained unmatched. Germline assignment: CDR1 SGHRS and CDR2 YFSETQ. The CDR3 is made up of 15 amino acids. CDR3 nucleotides: TGCGCCAGCAGCATCGACAGGGGGCGCGGCACTGAAGCTTTCTTT. Protein product: CASSIDRGRGTEAFF.

V and J are TRBV28 and TRBJ1-1; 7 bases are a match to TRBD1. The CDR3 contains 12 residues. Germline CDR1 and CDR2: MDHEN and SYDVKM. The ends lost 7 bases at V and 6 bases at J; junction bases unmatched: 5. The CDR3 reads CASKTGEPEAFF. The CDR3 region has the DNA TGTGCCAGCAAAACAGGGGAACCTGAAGCTTTCTTT.

The rearrangement uses TRBV6-1 and TRBJ1-5; 10 nucleotides line up with TRBD1. The CDR3 length is 15 residues. The V gene end was trimmed by 6 bases and the J gene end by 1 base; junction bases not matched to a gene: 3. Germline V gene lookup returns CDR1 MNHNS and CDR2 SASEGT. The CDR3 here is CASRPGQGSNQPQHF. DNA for the CDR3: TGTGCCAGCAGACCGGGACAGGGGAGCAATCAGCCCCAGCATTTT.

This clonotype was counted a few times. The V and J genes are TRBV7-2 and TRBJ1-1, with 10 bases identical to TRBD1. The CDR3 loop spans 19 amino acids. Germline assignment: CDR1 SGHTA and CDR2 FQGNSA. V lost 1 base, J lost 2 bases, and 13 bases stayed unmatched. The CDR3 reads CASSLVSVDRGRPNTEAFF. The CDR3 DNA sequence: TGTGCCAGCAGCTTAGTTTCCGTTGACAGGGGGCGCCCAAACACTGAAGCTTTCTTT. Based on the CDR3 plus reference TRBV7-2 and TRBJ1-1, the full variable domain is GAGVSQSPSNKVTEKGKDVELRCDPISGHTALYWYRQSLGQGLEFLIYFQGNSAPDKSGLPSDRFSAERTGGSVSTLTIQRTQQEDSAVYLCASSLVSVDRGRPNTEAFFGQGTRLTVV.

The V and J genes are TRBV5-6 and TRBJ2-3; 8 nucleotides agree with TRBD2. J gave up 6 bases and V 5 bases, and 5 bases lay outside the gene matches. Germline V gene sequence: CDR1 SGHDT, CDR2 YYEEEE. The CDR3 runs 13 residues. The CDR3 region has the DNA TGTGCCAGCAGGAAAGCGGGGGTCGATACGCAGTATTTT. Protein product: CASRKAGVDTQYF.

The V call is TRBV25-1, the J call TRBJ1-1, with 7 bases identical to TRBD1. The CDR3 is made up of 13 amino acids. The V segment lost 1 base and the J segment 7 bases; nucleotides outside the gene matches: 3. CDR1 and CDR2 from the germline V gene are MGHDK and SYGVNS. In nucleotides, the CDR3 is TGTGCCAGCAGTGAATGGGGGACAGTTGAAGCTTTCTTT. It is translated as CASSEWGTVEAFF. The full variable domain, completed using reference TRBV25-1 and TRBJ1-1, is EADIYQTPRYLVIGTGKKITLECSQTMGHDKMYWYQQDPGMELHLIHYSYGVNSTEKGDLSSESTVSRIRTEHFPLTLESARPSHTSQYLCASSEWGTVEAFFGQGTRLTVV.

The rearrangement links TRBV20-1 to TRBJ2-1; D is unresolved. The CDR3 sequence is 14 residues long. Germline CDR1 and CDR2: DFQATT and SNEGSKA (reference sequence). V was trimmed by 1 base and J by 8 bases, leaving 15 bases between them. CDR3 sequence (DNA): TGCAGTGCTAGAGCGAGGAATACAGTCGATGAGCAGTTCTTC. Protein sequence: CSARARNTVDEQFF.

This clonotype has only a few counts. The chain employs TRBV3-1 and TRBJ2-3; 12 nucleotides match TRBD2. The CDR3 is 15 residues long. Germline CDR1 is LGHDT and CDR2 is YNNKEL (reference sequence). The trim removed 6 bases at V and 3 bases at J, leaving 4 bases unmatched. The CDR3 is CASRRGTSGTDTQYF. The CDR3 nucleotides are TGTGCCAGCAGGAGAGGGACTAGCGGGACAGATACGCAGTATTTT.

This clonotype was recorded a few times. The J gene is TRBJ1-1, the V gene TRBV29-1; tentative D call: TRBD1 (5 bases). Germline V gene sequence: CDR1 SQVTM, CDR2 ANQGSEA. Trimming stripped 7 bases from V and 3 bases from J, with 15 bases between. This CDR3 is built from 13 residues. CDR3 residues: CSDLRGSHTEAFF. The CDR3, as DNA: TGCAGCGACCTTCGGGGCTCTCACACTGAAGCTTTCTTT.

The chain employs TRBV28 and TRBJ1-1; D remains ambiguous. The germline V gene has CDR1 MDHEN and CDR2 SYDVKM. The V end was cut by 4 bases, the J end by 0 bases, with 9 bases between. This CDR3 is 14 amino acids long. As DNA, the CDR3 is TGTGCCAGCAGTTCGGCGCAGGTGAACACTGAAGCTTTCTTT. Protein: CASSSAQVNTEAFF.